This entry features one T cell receptor beta chain sequence. Its cognate antigen is unknown. The data originate from a study of cytomegalovirus exposure and HLA in healthy donors. The study, taken as a whole, reports: In a later analysis, productive TCRs from donors in an Asian-associated ancestry cluster reportedly carried fewer N-insertions than the cohort mean. Being indistinguishable, some V segments were excluded, TRBV6-2 and TRBV6-3 among them.

V was shortened by 0 bases and J by 5 bases, with 13 bases between the two germline ends. Germline assignment: CDR1 SGHAT and CDR2 FQNNGV. This CDR3 has 15 amino acids. PCR amplification relied on 60 Vbeta primers (plus 13 Jbeta primers). TCRdb's copy holds only in-frame clones and misses some; the assay was immunoSEQ multiplex PCR. This sample has 150,000 to 200,000 clones, with approximately 80% found just once. The chain is built from TRBV11-2 and TRBJ1-1, with a weak D call TRBD1 (6 bases). Sequenced: PBMCs. The clonotype comes from a woman aged 45-65 years in good health and CMV-seronegative. The CDR3 DNA reads TGTGCCAGCAGCTTAGATCGGAGCAGGGGAACTGAAGCTTTCTTT. The encoded protein is CASSLDRSRGTEAFF.